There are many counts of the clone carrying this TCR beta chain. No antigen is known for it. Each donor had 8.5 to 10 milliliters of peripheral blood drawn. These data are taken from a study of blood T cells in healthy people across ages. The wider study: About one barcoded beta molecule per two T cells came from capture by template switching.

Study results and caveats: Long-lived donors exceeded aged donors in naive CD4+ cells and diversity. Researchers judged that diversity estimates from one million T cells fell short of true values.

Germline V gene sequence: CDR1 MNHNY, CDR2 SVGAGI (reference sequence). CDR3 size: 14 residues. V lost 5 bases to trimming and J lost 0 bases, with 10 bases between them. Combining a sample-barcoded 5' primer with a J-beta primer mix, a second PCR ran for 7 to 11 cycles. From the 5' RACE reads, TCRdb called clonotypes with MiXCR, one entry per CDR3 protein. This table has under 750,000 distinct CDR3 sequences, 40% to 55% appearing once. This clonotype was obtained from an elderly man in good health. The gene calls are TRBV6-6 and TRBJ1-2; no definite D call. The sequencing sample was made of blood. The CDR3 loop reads CASSTDGTNYGYTF. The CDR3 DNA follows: TGTGCCAGCAGTACAGACGGAACTAACTATGGCTACACCTTC.